This paragraph reports one T cell receptor beta chain. V was clipped by 8 bases and J by 3 bases, with 14 bases between them. This CDR3 has 13 amino acids. Germline CDR1 reads SGHTA; CDR2 reads FQGNSA. This entry comes from a study of T cell changes during pregnancy in multiple sclerosis. This table comes from immunoSEQ multiplex PCR, and its TCRdb copy is limited to in-frame clones, with some not included. The sample lists approximately 90,000 clones; around 91% were seen once. The rearrangement links TRBV7-2 to TRBJ2-7; D might be TRBD2 (5 bases). This sequence originates from a female donor in good health, enrolled as a control in a pregnancy study. Here the sequenced sample was peripheral blood, taken after pregnancy. CDR3 sequence (DNA): TGTGCCAGCCAAAAGTCGGGGAACTACGAGCAGTACTTC. Translated: CASQKSGNYEQYF.